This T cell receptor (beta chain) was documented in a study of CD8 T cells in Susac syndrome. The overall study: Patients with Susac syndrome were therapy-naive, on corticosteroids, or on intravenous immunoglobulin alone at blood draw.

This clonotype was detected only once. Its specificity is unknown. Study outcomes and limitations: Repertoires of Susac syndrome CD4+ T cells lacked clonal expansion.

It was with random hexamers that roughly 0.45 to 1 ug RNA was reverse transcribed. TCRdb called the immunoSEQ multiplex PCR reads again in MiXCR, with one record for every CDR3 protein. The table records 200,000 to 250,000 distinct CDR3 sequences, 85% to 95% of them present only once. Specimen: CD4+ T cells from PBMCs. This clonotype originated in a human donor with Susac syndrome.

The CDR3 loop reads CASSQDVEGDGELFF. The DNA for the CDR3 is TGTGCCAGCAGCCAAGATGTGGAAGGGGACGGGGAGCTGTTTTTT. V and J are TRBV4-2 and TRBJ2-2, with D perhaps matching TRBD1 (5 bases). Germline V gives CDR1 LGHNA, CDR2 YNFKEQ. V lost 0 bases and J lost 7, with 12 bases in between. The CDR3 extends over 15 amino acids.